A single sample is the source of the 28 T cell receptor beta chains below, sequenced in a study of T cell responses to AZD1222 COVID-19 vaccine. The table came from immunoSEQ multiplex PCR; TCRdb's copy has only in-frame clones and leaves some out. The sample holds roughly 150,000 clones, approximately 86% seen once. This specimen consisted of peripheral blood, obtained after recovery from COVID-19. These receptors all come from an adult who had recovered from COVID-19.

Concerning this clone itself: The same CDR3 also results from other DNA sequences found in this sample. The V call is TRBV12-3 or TRBV12-4, the J call TRBJ1-3; D remains ambiguous. This CDR3 has 12 residues. V was cut by 3 bases and J by 3 bases, with 3 bases left in between. Here the CDR3 reads CASSFGGNTIYF. In DNA form, the CDR3 reads TGTGCCAGCAGTTTTGGTGGAAACACCATATATTTT.

V gene TRBV28 combines with J gene TRBJ1-2, with 8 bases identical to TRBD1. Germline V gene lookup returns CDR1 MDHEN and CDR2 SYDVKM. The CDR3 consists of 15 residues. The ends lost 6 bases at V and 5 bases at J; junction bases unmatched: 11. The CDR3 here is CASSLAPGGVYGYTF. The CDR3 nucleotides read TGTGCCAGCAGCCTTGCTCCAGGGGGCGTTTATGGCTACACCTTC.

This chain joins TRBV19 and TRBJ2-7, with D possibly being TRBD2 (5 bases). V was cut by 5 bases and J by 6 bases, with 14 bases left in between. Germline loops: CDR1 LNHDA, CDR2 SQIVND (reference sequence). The CDR3 covers 13 residues. The CDR3 DNA sequence: TGTGCCAGTAGTTTCGGGGTTGGAACCGAGCAGTACTTC. Protein: CASSFGVGTEQYF.

The chain carries TRBV6-4 and TRBJ2-5; 7 bases align to TRBD2. The V and J ends lost 3 bases and 3 bases, in that order; junction bases with no gene match: 10. CDR3 length: 16 amino acids. CDR1 MRHNA and CDR2 SNTAGT come from the germline V gene. As DNA, the CDR3 is TGTGCCAGCAGTGAACCAGCGGGGCTTGGAAAAGAGACCCAGTACTTC. Protein: CASSEPAGLGKETQYF.

CDR3 residues: CASSSGTGSSYNSPLHF. In DNA, the CDR3 is TGTGCCAGCAGTTCCGGGACAGGGAGCTCCTATAATTCACCCCTCCACTTT. V is TRBV27 and J is TRBJ1-6, with 9 bases lining up with TRBD1. The germline V gene encodes CDR1 MNHEY and CDR2 SMNVEV (reference sequence). With V trimmed by 4 bases and J by 0 bases, 4 bases remained unmatched. This CDR3 has 17 residues.

V is TRBV2 and J is TRBJ1-5, with TRBD1 identical over 7 bases. The J segment lost 3 bases and the V segment lost 4 bases, leaving 6 bases of the junction unmatched. The CDR3 length is 15 residues. The V gene's germline CDR1 is SNHLY and CDR2 FYNNEI. In DNA, the CDR3 is TGTGCCAGCAGTGGCGGAAGGGGGCCCAATCAGCCCCAGCATTTT. Translated, it gives CASSGGRGPNQPQHF.

V usage is TRBV2 and J usage is TRBJ2-1, with D possibly TRBD1 on 5 matching bases. Germline CDR1 is SNHLY and CDR2 is FYNNEI. V gave up 8 bases and J gave up 0 bases, with 11 bases separating them. The CDR3 extends over 14 amino acids. The CDR3 nucleotides read TGTGCCAGCGGGGCCCCGAGCTCCTACAATGAGCAGTTCTTC. Protein sequence: CASGAPSSYNEQFF.

This chain joins TRBV7-2 and TRBJ1-5; a possible D gene is TRBD1 (5 bases). Germline lookup yields CDR1 SGHTA and CDR2 FQGNSA. V gave up 5 bases and J gave up 3 bases, with 11 bases separating them. The CDR3 has 14 amino acids. This chain's CDR3 is CASSPRGFNQPQHF. The CDR3 DNA follows: TGTGCCAGCAGCCCGCGGGGGTTCAATCAGCCCCAGCATTTT.

This chain joins TRBV6-1 and TRBJ2-6, with D perhaps TRBD1 or TRBD2 (5 bases each). V was pared by 2 bases and J by 0 bases, with 11 bases between. From germline, CDR1 is MNHNS and CDR2 SASEGT. This CDR3 comprises 17 residues. CDR3 loop: CASSEPGRHSGANVLTF. CDR3 bases: TGTGCCAGCAGTGAACCGGGACGGCACTCTGGGGCCAACGTCCTGACTTTC.

The CDR3 DNA follows: TGTGCCAGCAGTTTCCGGGACATGAACACTGAAGCTTTCTTT. Residues: CASSFRDMNTEAFF. This chain connects TRBV27 to TRBJ1-1; D may be TRBD1 (6 bases). Trimming cost V 3 bases and J 0 bases, with 8 bases left between them. This CDR3 comprises 14 residues. CDR1 MNHEY and CDR2 SMNVEV come from the germline V gene (reference sequence).

The chain combines TRBV2 with TRBJ1-4; no reliable D call. Germline-derived CDR1 and CDR2 are SNHLY and FYNNEI. Trimming took off 6 bases at V and 8 bases at J, with 10 bases between the two ends. The CDR3 consists of 12 residues. Here the CDR3 reads CASRGNTEKLFF. The CDR3 DNA follows: TGTGCCAGCAGAGGGAATACAGAAAAACTGTTTTTT.

The V and J genes are TRBV18 and TRBJ2-1, with D possibly being TRBD1 (5 bases). V lost 6 bases and J 2 bases, leaving 8 bases between the germline ends. CDR1 is KGHSH, CDR2 LQKENI, per germline. The CDR3 is 13 amino acids. For the CDR3, the DNA is TGTGCCAGCTCTTGGACACCCTACAATGAGCAGTTCTTC. It codes for CASSWTPYNEQFF. The entire variable domain, with the rest obtained from reference TRBV18 and TRBJ2-1, is as follows: NAGVMQNPRHLVRRRGQEARLRCSPMKGHSHVYWYRQLPEEGLKFMVYLQKENIIDESGMPKERFSAEFPKEGPSILRIQQVVRGDSAAYFCASSWTPYNEQFFGPGTRLTVL.

This clone appeared a single time. The chain uses TRBV5-6 and TRBJ2-7; tentative D call: TRBD1 (7 bases). Per germline, CDR1 SGHDT and CDR2 YYEEEE. Trimming took off 0 bases at V and 5 bases at J, with 15 bases between the two ends. The CDR3 is 15 amino acids. In DNA form, the CDR3 reads TGTGCCAGCAGCTTGGGGAGGGGGCATCAGGACGAGCAGTACTTC. Residues: CASSLGRGHQDEQYF. The full variable domain, rest sourced from reference TRBV5-6 and TRBJ2-7, is DAGVTQSPTHLIKTRGQQVTLRCSPKSGHDTVSWYQQALGQGPQFIFQYYEEEERQRGNFPDRFSGHQFPNYSSELNVNALLLGDSALYLCASSLGRGHQDEQYFGPGTRLTVT.

This clone has a single count. The rearrangement links TRBV7-2 to TRBJ1-2, with D perhaps TRBD1 (5 bases). Germline V gene lookup returns CDR1 SGHTA and CDR2 FQGNSA. There are 13 residues in the CDR3. V lost 5 bases to trimming and J lost 6 bases, with 13 bases between them. As DNA, the CDR3 is TGTGCCAGCAGCATTAACCAGGGTGATGGCTACACCTTC. Translated, it gives CASSINQGDGYTF.

The rearrangement uses TRBV19 and TRBJ1-5; D unclear. The V end lost 4 bases, the J end lost 10 bases, and 14 bases lay between the germline ends. Germline V gives CDR1 LNHDA, CDR2 SQIVND (reference sequence). CDR3 length: 13 amino acids. CDR3 residues: CASSTGAPGPQHF. CDR3 DNA sequence: TGTGCCAGTAGTACCGGAGCCCCAGGTCCCCAGCATTTT.

For the CDR3, the DNA is TGTGCCAGCCGGTCGGAGGCCTACACTGAAGCTTTCTTT. As protein: CASRSEAYTEAFF. The V and J genes are TRBV3-1 (or the pseudogene TRBV3-2) and TRBJ1-1; D is undetermined. The CDR3 sequence is 13 residues long. V was pared by 8 bases and J by 3 bases, with 13 bases between. CDR1 is LGHDT and CDR2 is YNNKEL in the germline V gene (reference sequence).

The count of this clone is one. This CDR3 is also generated by other DNA sequences in the sample. This chain uses TRBV3-1 (or the pseudogene TRBV3-2) with TRBJ1-5; 10 bases align to TRBD1. CDR1 is LGHDT, CDR2 YNNKEL, per germline (reference sequence). The CDR3 extends over 13 amino acids. The ends lost 3 bases at V and 7 bases at J; junction bases unmatched: 0. The CDR3 bases are TGTGCCAGCAGCCAGGACAGGGGGCAGCCCCAGCATTTT. The encoded protein is CASSQDRGQPQHF.

The V and J genes are TRBV21-1 and TRBJ2-2; TRBD2, the table's D call, lacks a check against the DNA. TRBV21-1 constitutes a pseudogene. The CDR3 is 19 residues long. The CDR3 spells CASSKVGLAGGPGTGELFF. CDR3 coding DNA: TGTGCCAGCAGCAAAGTGGGGCTAGCGGGAGGGCCCGGCACCGGGGAGCTGTTTTTT.

The chain has TRBV7-9 and TRBJ2-7; 8 positions match TRBD1. This CDR3 has 14 amino acids. V was clipped by 5 bases and J by 3 bases; unmatched bases: 6. Germline-derived CDR1 and CDR2 are SEHNR and FQNEAQ (reference sequence). The CDR3 sequence is CASSNPGGNYEQYF. CDR3 nucleotide sequence: TGTGCCAGCAGCAACCCAGGGGGCAACTACGAGCAGTACTTC.

This chain joins TRBV28 and TRBJ2-1; unclear D gene. CDR1 and CDR2 from the germline V gene are MDHEN and SYDVKM. Trimming stripped 6 bases from V and 3 bases from J, with 9 bases between. This CDR3 has 13 amino acids. DNA of the CDR3: TGTGCCAGCAGCCTCGCTGGCTACAATGAGCAGTTCTTC. As protein: CASSLAGYNEQFF. The variable domain in full, completed from reference TRBV28 and TRBJ2-1, reads DVKVTQSSRYLVKRTGEKVFLECVQDMDHENMFWYRQDPGLGLRLIYFSYDVKMKEKGDIPEGYSVSREKKERFSLILESASTNQTSMYLCASSLAGYNEQFFGPGTRLTVL.

The V call is TRBV24-1, the J call TRBJ1-1; D ambiguous. Between the trimmed V and J ends, which lost 2 bases and 2 bases, there was a span of 5 bases. The germline gives CDR1 KGHDR, CDR2 SFDVKD. The CDR3 has 13 residues. CDR3: CATSDYSNTEAFF. CDR3 coding DNA: TGTGCCACCAGTGATTACAGCAACACTGAAGCTTTCTTT.

There are a few counts of this clone. The V gene is TRBV28, the J gene TRBJ2-7, with D perhaps TRBD2 (6 bases). The V end lost 0 bases, the J end lost 0 bases, and 12 bases lay between the germline ends. Germline-derived CDR1 and CDR2 are MDHEN and SYDVKM. The CDR3 totals 16 residues. CDR3 sequence: CASSLWRGENSYEQYF. For the CDR3, the DNA is TGTGCCAGCAGTTTATGGCGGGGAGAGAACTCCTACGAGCAGTACTTC. Based on the CDR3 plus reference TRBV28 and TRBJ2-7, the full variable domain is DVKVTQSSRYLVKRTGEKVFLECVQDMDHENMFWYRQDPGLGLRLIYFSYDVKMKEKGDIPEGYSVSREKKERFSLILESASTNQTSMYLCASSLWRGENSYEQYFGPGTRLTVT.

The V call is TRBV11-2, the J call TRBJ2-3; TRBD2 aligns across 7 bases. J gave up 0 bases and V 1 base, and 1 base lay outside the gene matches. CDR1 is SGHAT and CDR2 is FQNNGV in the germline V gene. The CDR3 runs 15 residues. CDR3 residues: CASSLGGRSTDTQYF. CDR3 bases: TGTGCCAGCAGCTTAGGCGGGAGAAGCACAGATACGCAGTATTTT.

The CDR3 DNA reads as TGTGCCATCAGCGGGTCTTCGAGGCACACTGAAGCTTTCTTT. This codes for CAISGSSRHTEAFF. The gene calls are TRBV10-3 and TRBJ1-1; no clear D gene. This CDR3 has 14 residues. V lost 6 bases, J lost 3 bases, and 14 bases lay in between. The V gene's germline CDR1 is ENHRY and CDR2 SYGVKD.

This chain links TRBV6-4 with TRBJ2-2, with D perhaps TRBD2 (5 bases). CDR1 and CDR2 (germline): MRHNA, SNTAGT. The CDR3 consists of 15 residues. V was pared by 7 bases and J by 7 bases, with 19 bases between. The CDR3 DNA follows: TGTGCCAGCAAAGGAGTGGGAGTAGGTGGCGGGGAGCTGTTTTTT. Its protein is CASKGVGVGGGELFF.

The V gene is TRBV2, the J gene TRBJ1-1; no definite D call. Germline lookup yields CDR1 SNHLY and CDR2 FYNNEI. V dropped 1 base and J dropped 0 bases, with 9 bases sitting between them. The CDR3 contains 15 residues. CDR3 bases: TGTGCCAGCAGTGAAGGGCCAAGAATGAACACTGAAGCTTTCTTT. Encoded protein: CASSEGPRMNTEAFF. Full variable domain (remainder filled in from reference TRBV2 and TRBJ1-1): EPEVTQTPSHQVTQMGQEVILRCVPISNHLYFYWYRQILGQKVEFLVSFYNNEISEKSEIFDDQFSVERPDGSNFTLKIRSTKLEDSAMYFCASSEGPRMNTEAFFGQGTRLTVV.

This rearrangement joins TRBV28 to TRBJ1-2, with D hard to call. Trimming took off 3 bases at V and 4 bases at J, with 3 bases between the two ends. The length of the CDR3 is 11 residues. CDR1 and CDR2 (germline): MDHEN, SYDVKM. CDR3 nucleotides: TGTGCCAGCAGTTTCCCCTATGGCTACACCTTC. This gives the protein CASSFPYGYTF.

This chain uses TRBV10-3 with TRBJ1-2; D may be TRBD1 (6 bases). The germline V and J ends were trimmed by 5 bases and 2 bases, with 9 bases remaining between them. Per the germline V gene, CDR1 is ENHRY and CDR2 is SYGVKD. CDR3 size: 13 residues. The CDR3 DNA follows: TGTGCCATCAGTCCCGGACAGAACTATGGCTACACCTTC. This codes for CAISPGQNYGYTF.